This T cell receptor (beta chain) was obtained from a study of blood T cells in healthy people across ages. Alongside a J-beta primer mix, a sample-barcoded 5' primer served in a second PCR lasting roughly 6 to 11 cycles. From the 5' RACE reads, TCRdb called clonotypes with MiXCR, one entry per CDR3 protein. The sample consists of about 620,000 distinct CDR3 sequences, around 21% of them appearing once. This clonotype has more than one count but fewer than ten. The sample consisted of blood. The clonotype was recovered from a man aged 70 or older in good health.

For the CDR3, the DNA is TGCAGTGCTAGAGATCGACTAGCGGGAGACGAGCAGTACTTC. Translating gives CSARDRLAGDEQYF. The J gene is TRBJ2-5, the V gene TRBV20-1; 12 nucleotides match TRBD2. The J call may be faulty, since TRBJ2-7 better matches the DNA end. CDR3 length: 14 residues. Germline-derived CDR1 and CDR2 are DFQATT and SNEGSKA (reference sequence).